This T cell receptor beta chain was identified during a study of cytomegalovirus exposure and HLA in healthy donors (dated by TCRdb to the late 2010s). Regarding the research as a whole: According to an earlier analysis of around 600 of the donors, roughly 180 million T cells yielded 117 million unique TCR beta sequences and approximately 300 Gb of sequence data. About 300 gigabases of sequencing data and approximately 85 million unique TCR sequences were included in an early release covering roughly 600 HLA-typed donors. The genetic ancestry cluster associated with self-reported Caucasian donors included about 84% of the 398 genotyped donors. The aim of the study was to test whether cataloging public T cell receptors could identify signatures of past pathogen exposure. The study profiled the T cell repertoires of under 700 subjects by immunosequencing and related them to cytomegalovirus serostatus. A separate validation cohort of 100 to 150 different subjects was used in addition to the approximately 610-subject first cohort. The study combined high-throughput TCR immunosequencing, statistical association of individual TCRs with disease status, and machine learning to predict cytomegalovirus infection status. A later analysis re-examined previously published TCR beta repertoires from about 670 donors and added high-resolution HLA genotyping to investigate patterns of TCR occurrence. Rather than using new phenotypic data, the later analysis identified candidate immune exposures from TCR beta sequences and from how often those sequences occurred across donors. In an earlier analysis of more than 550 of the donors, high-throughput TCR beta sequencing was used to judge whether each TCR beta V gene segment behaved as functional or pseudogenic. Donor age, sex, ethnicity and CMV serostatus were compiled alongside the repertoire data. A later genetic analysis used genome-wide SNP genotypes for about 60% of the roughly 700 donors, treating that subset as a discovery cohort. Every discovery cohort repertoire had been produced on one sequencing platform. Class I and class II HLA loci were covered by the typing at four-digit resolution. Typing coverage varied by locus: about 620-640 donors for A, B, C, DRB1 and DQB1; roughly 510 for DQA1; more than 600 for DPA1; 450 to 480 for DPB1. Because of strong linkage in the cohort, roughly five DR-DQ haplotypes were treated as single units for association and clustering. Among 398 genotyped donors of the cohort, an average of roughly 230,000 unique TCR beta nucleotide sequences was sequenced per donor, of which roughly 18% were non-productive. Study-level results and caveats: An association between a missense DCLRE1C variant and V-gene and J-gene trimming of TCR beta chains was found in a later genetic analysis and replicated in an independent cohort. The study listed 150 to 200 TCR beta chains as associated with cytomegalovirus. A later analysis found that HLA-associated TCR beta chains were more clonally expanded and had lower generation probabilities than equally common non-associated chains. A later genetic analysis reported fewer N-insertions in productive TCRs among donors in an Asian-associated ancestry cluster than the roughly 700-donor mean. A later analysis found that most CMV-associated TCR beta chains appeared HLA-restricted, with HLA associations seemingly driven largely by CMV exposure. A cluster of highly shared sequence variants was judged likely to be a technical artifact of the sequencing pipeline. The presence/absence analyses assumed that sequencing depth was roughly uniform across donors, and that assumption may not be true. CMV serostatus was the only immune exposure information available for the cohort. Because HLA typing was missing for some donors at each locus, association tests included only the typed subset. Because counts were too low, roughly 16 rarely observed V segments, including chromosome 9 orphons, were left out of the earlier analysis of about 500 of the donors. Because the 87-base-pair reads could not distinguish some IMGT-functional V segments, including TRBV6-2 and TRBV6-3, those segments were excluded. A few of the identified cytomegalovirus-associated TCR beta chains were confirmed in vitro to be specific for cytomegalovirus antigens. The classifier was reported to diagnose cytomegalovirus status with high specificity and sensitivity in both the original and validation cohorts. The authors suggested that the approach could potentially be extended to other disease states and immunological phenotypes. In a later analysis, around 17,000 TCR beta sequences were associated with specific HLA alleles at a false discovery rate of 0.05. In a later analysis, several top co-occurrence clusters were reported to appear linked to parvovirus B19, influenza, CMV and Epstein-Barr virus. Across donors, most TCR sequences were observed very rarely, whereas some public TCRs were present in many individuals. A further reported finding was that TCR beta sequences accurately predicted the HLA-A and HLA-B alleles for most subjects in the first cohort. According to a later analysis, TCR association rates differed among HLA loci, with DRB1 alleles showing the most associated TCRs and HLA-C alleles showing the fewest. Only TCR beta chains were sequenced in this cohort, and the absence of alpha or paired-chain data limited detectable features. Broadly in line with IMGT annotations, most TCR beta V segments showed up in productive rearrangements about 90% or about 30% of the time in an earlier analysis of under 700 of the donors. Correlated functional status among segregating V segments might be attributable to linkage disequilibrium, but an unknown experimental factor could not be ruled out. When HLA alleles, especially DR and DQ, strongly co-occurred, TCR associations were difficult to assign to individual alleles.

The CDR3 holds 14 amino acids from the cysteine to the phenylalanine. Of the read, only the CDR3 DNA is kept; its 42 bases are in frame from base 1. CDR1 and CDR2 (SGHVS, FNYEAQ) derive from the germline V gene. Trimmed from V: 1 base; trimmed from J: 7 bases; junction bases lacking a gene match: 6. In the case of this clone: There is no known antigen for this receptor. Base quality data are lacking; no much larger clone is found one base away.

The cohort comprised around 690 healthy bone marrow donors. All cohort members were sampled while nominally healthy, although unrecorded immune exposures were likely present. The donor tested CMV seropositive, placing the donor among the 289 seropositive members of the cohort. Every donor gave a peripheral blood sample, and the peripheral blood mononuclear cells from that sample were used for TCR beta sequencing. The Qiagen DNeasy Blood Extraction Kit was used to extract genomic DNA from the blood cell samples. Library construction relied on the immunoSEQ multiplex PCR assay. A mixture of 60 forward primers for TCR Vbeta segments and 13 reverse primers for TCR Jbeta segments was used in the multiplex PCR. Amplification of the CDR3 region of rearranged TCR beta genes was performed with a multiplex PCR assay on genomic DNA. The amplified TCR beta libraries were sequenced on the Illumina HiSeq System as 87-base-pair reads. The study's processing was this. A later analysis counted approximately 74 million unique TCR beta chains across the 640 or so repertoires, and around 9.9 million of these chains were shared by at least two donors. Raw reads were error-corrected and collapsed into unique sequences by a nearest-neighbor algorithm in which closely related sequences were merged to remove PCR and sequencing errors. CDR3 sequences were aligned to IMGT reference sequences to assign V, D and J gene segments. For a sequence to be retained, a match of at least six nucleotides was required to both a V gene segment and a J gene segment. A rearrangement was called productive if the CDR3 had no stop codons and remained in frame with V and J, and every other rearrangement was called non-productive. Following IMGT convention, CDR3 was defined as the stretch from the second conserved V-encoded cysteine up to the conserved J-encoded phenylalanine. In an earlier analysis of more than 550 of the donors, sequences lacking an unambiguous match to a single V gene segment were excluded. An earlier analysis of almost 600 of the donors classified V segments as functional when productive rearrangements were above 56.7% and as segregating when the standard deviation between donors was above 5%. A statistical classification framework was built for diagnosing cytomegalovirus status from the catalog of TCR beta chain sequences. V and J gene assignment, in a later analysis, came from comparing TCR nucleotide sequences with IMGT/GENE-DB human TR gene sequences. The TCRdist pipeline was used in a later analysis to assign CDR3 sequences and most-parsimonious VDJ recombination scenarios. In a later analysis, each TCR beta chain was defined by its CDR3 amino acid sequence together with its V-gene family, and reads without a unique V-gene family were excluded. To address suspected cross-contamination and a sequencing artifact, a later analysis removed 592 highly shared, low-generation-probability nucleotide sequences. A later analysis calculated a clonal expansion index for each public chain from normalized within-repertoire ranks of inferred template counts. A later analysis computed generation probabilities with a VDJ recombination model fitted to out-of-frame rearrangements, and checked the results against IGoR. Hypergeometric tests were used in a later analysis to score TCR-TCR, TCR-HLA and TCR-CMV co-occurrence, with a repertoire-size bias correction applied to the TCR pairs. To estimate false discovery rates, a later analysis permuted the HLA or CMV assignments 20 times. In a later analysis, co-occurring TCRs were grouped using DBSCAN, with TCRdist sequence similarity added in when clustering inside HLA-allele-positive subsets. Repertoires with fewer than 30,000 or more than 120,000 public chains were left out of co-occurrence clustering, as were a handful of repertoires with anomalous nucleotide sharing. TCRdb mirrors the immuneACCESS table, restricted to in-frame sequences. Some clones are absent from its copies; in checked studies, under half trace to an unresolved V gene, and the reason for the others is unknown. That table is the source of V, J and clone size, and D and trimming were worked out from the DNA. Present in this sample are approximately 130,000 clones, more than 70% of which were seen just once. The ten top clones hold about 6.7% of the sample.

This TCR was sampled from a young woman in good health and CMV-seropositive. Recombination connected TRBV7-6 to TRBJ2-5, and 7 junction bases match TRBD2. The specimen sequenced was PBMCs. This receptor carries the CDR3 CASSLDWGRVTQYF. The DNA sequence is as follows: TGTGCCAGCAGCTTAGATTGGGGGAGGGTGACCCAGTACTTC.